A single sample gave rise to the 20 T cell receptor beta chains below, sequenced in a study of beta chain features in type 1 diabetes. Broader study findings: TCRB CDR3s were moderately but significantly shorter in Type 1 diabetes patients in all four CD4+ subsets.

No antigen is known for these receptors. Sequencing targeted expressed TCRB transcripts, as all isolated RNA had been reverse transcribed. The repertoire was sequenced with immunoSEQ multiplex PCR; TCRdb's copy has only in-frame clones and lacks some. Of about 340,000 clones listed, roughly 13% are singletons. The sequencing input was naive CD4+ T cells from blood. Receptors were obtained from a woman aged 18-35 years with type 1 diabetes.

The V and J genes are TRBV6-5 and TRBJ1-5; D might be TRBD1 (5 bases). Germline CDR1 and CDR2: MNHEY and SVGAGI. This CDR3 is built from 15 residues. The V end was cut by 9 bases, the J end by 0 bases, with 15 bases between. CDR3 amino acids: CASSRGGYSNQPQHF. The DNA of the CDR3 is TGTGCCAGTTCAAGGGGCGGATATAGCAATCAGCCCCAGCATTTT.

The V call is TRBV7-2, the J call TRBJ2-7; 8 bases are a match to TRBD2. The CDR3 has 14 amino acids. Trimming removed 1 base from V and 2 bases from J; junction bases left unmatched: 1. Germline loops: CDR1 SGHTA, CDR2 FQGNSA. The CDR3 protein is CASSLGGGTYEQYV. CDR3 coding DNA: TGTGCCAGCAGCTTAGGCGGGGGGACCTACGAGCAGTACGTC.

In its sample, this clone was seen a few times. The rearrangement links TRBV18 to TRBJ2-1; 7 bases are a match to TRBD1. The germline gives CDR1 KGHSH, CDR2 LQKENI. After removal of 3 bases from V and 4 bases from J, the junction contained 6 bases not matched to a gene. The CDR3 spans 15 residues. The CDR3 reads CASSPPGTDYNEQFF. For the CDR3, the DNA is TGTGCCAGCTCACCGCCCGGGACAGATTACAATGAGCAGTTCTTC. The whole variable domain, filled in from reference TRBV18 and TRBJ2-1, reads NAGVMQNPRHLVRRRGQEARLRCSPMKGHSHVYWYRQLPEEGLKFMVYLQKENIIDESGMPKERFSAEFPKEGPSILRIQQVVRGDSAAYFCASSPPGTDYNEQFFGPGTRLTVL.

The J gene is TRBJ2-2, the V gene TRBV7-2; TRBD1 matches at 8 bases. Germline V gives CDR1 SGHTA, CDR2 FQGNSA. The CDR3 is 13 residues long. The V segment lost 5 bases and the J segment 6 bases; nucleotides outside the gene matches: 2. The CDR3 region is CASSGQGAGELFF. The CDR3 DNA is TGTGCCAGCAGCGGACAGGGTGCCGGGGAGCTGTTTTTT.

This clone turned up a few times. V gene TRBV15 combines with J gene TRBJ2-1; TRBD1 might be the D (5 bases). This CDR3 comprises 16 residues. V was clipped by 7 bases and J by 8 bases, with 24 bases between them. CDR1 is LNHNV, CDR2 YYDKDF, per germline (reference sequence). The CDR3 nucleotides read TGTGCCACCAACCACCTAGGGGCACTCGGTTTCCATGAGCAGTTCTTC. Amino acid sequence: CATNHLGALGFHEQFF.

CDR3 protein: CASSSGGGYTF. CDR3 nucleotide sequence: TGTGCCAGCAGCTCCGGAGGTGGCTACACCTTC. The V and J genes are TRBV11-1 and TRBJ1-2; D gene ambiguous. The V gene lost 4 bases and the J gene lost 7 bases, with 7 bases spanning the gap. This CDR3 spans 11 amino acids. In germline, CDR1 is SGHAT, CDR2 FQDESV (reference sequence).

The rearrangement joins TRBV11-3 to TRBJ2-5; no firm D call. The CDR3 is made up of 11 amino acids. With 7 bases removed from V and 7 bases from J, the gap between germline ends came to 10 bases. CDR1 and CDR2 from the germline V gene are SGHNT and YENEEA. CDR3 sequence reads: CASTPGGTQYF. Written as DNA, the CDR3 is TGTGCCAGCACCCCCGGCGGGACCCAGTACTTC.

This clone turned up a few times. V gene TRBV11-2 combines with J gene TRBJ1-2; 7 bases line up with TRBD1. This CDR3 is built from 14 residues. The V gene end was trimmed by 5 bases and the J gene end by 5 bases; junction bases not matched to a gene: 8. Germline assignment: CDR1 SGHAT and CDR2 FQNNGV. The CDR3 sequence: CASSASGTAYGYTF. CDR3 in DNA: TGTGCCAGCAGCGCCTCCGGGACAGCTTATGGCTACACCTTC.

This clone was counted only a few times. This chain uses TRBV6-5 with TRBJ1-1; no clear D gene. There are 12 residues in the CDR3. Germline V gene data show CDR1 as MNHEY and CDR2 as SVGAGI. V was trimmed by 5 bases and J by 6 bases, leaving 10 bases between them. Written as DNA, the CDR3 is TGTGCCAGCAGTCGCGGAAGAGCTGAAGCTTTCTTT. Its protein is CASSRGRAEAFF.

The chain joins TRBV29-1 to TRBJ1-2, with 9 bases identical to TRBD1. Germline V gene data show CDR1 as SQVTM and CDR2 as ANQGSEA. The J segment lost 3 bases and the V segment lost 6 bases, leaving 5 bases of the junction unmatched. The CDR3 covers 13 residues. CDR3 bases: TGCAGCGTACGGGACAGGGAGGACTATGGCTACACCTTC. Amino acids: CSVRDREDYGYTF.

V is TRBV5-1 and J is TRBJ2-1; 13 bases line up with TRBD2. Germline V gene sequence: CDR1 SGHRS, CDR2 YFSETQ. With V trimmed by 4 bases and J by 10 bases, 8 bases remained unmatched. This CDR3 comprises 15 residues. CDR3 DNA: TGCGCCAGCAGCCCACTAGCGGGAGGGCCAGGGGAGCAGTTCTTC. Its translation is CASSPLAGGPGEQFF.

The CDR3 nucleotides are TGCGCCAGCAGCTTGGAACCAGGGGGAAGGTTCTTC. Encoded protein: CASSLEPGGRFF. The chain combines TRBV5-1 with TRBJ2-1; 7 bases are shared with TRBD1. The CDR3 is 12 residues long. J lost 15 bases, V lost 0 bases, and 6 bases had no gene match. The germline gives CDR1 SGHRS, CDR2 YFSETQ.

The CDR3 DNA follows: TGCGCCAGCAGAGGGGGATTTTCTAGCACAGATACGCAGTATTTT. The encoded protein is CASRGGFSSTDTQYF. The chain uses TRBV5-1 and TRBJ2-3, with D possibly matching TRBD1 (6 bases). Germline V lookup: CDR1 SGHRS, CDR2 YFSETQ. The CDR3 is 15 residues long. V was trimmed by 5 bases and J by 0 bases, leaving 13 bases between them. The complete variable domain, with remaining parts taken from reference TRBV5-1 and TRBJ2-3, reads KAGVTQTPRYLIKTRGQQVTLSCSPISGHRSVSWYQQTPGQGLQFLFEYFSETQRNKGNFPGRFSGRQFSNSRSEMNVSTLELGDSALYLCASRGGFSSTDTQYFGPGTRLTVL.

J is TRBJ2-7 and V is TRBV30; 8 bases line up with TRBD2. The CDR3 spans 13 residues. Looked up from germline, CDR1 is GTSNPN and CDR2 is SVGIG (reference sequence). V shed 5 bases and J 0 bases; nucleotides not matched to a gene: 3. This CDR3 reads CAWSRGGSYEQYV. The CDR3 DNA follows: TGTGCCTGGTCTCGGGGGGGCTCCTACGAGCAGTACGTC.

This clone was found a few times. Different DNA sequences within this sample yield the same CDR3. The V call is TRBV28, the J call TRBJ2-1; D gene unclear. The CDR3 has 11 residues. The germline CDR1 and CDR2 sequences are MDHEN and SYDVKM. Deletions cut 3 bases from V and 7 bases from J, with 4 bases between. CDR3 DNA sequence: TGTGCCAGCAGTTTCTATAATGAGCAGTTCTTC. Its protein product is CASSFYNEQFF.

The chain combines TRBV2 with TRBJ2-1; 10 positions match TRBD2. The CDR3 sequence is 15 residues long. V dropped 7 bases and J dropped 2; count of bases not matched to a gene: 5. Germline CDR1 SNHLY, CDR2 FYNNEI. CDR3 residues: CASILSGRAYNEQFF. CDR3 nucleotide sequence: TGTGCCAGCATCCTAAGCGGGAGGGCCTACAATGAGCAGTTCTTC. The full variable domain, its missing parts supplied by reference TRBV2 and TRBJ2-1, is EPEVTQTPSHQVTQMGQEVILRCVPISNHLYFYWYRQILGQKVEFLVSFYNNEISEKSEIFDDQFSVERPDGSNFTLKIRSTKLEDSAMYFCASILSGRAYNEQFFGPGTRLTVL.

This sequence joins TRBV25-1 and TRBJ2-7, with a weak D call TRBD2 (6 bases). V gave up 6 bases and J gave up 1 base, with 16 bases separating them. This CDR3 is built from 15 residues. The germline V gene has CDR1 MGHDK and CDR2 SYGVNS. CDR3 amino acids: CASSEAGSLSYEQYF. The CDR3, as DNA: TGTGCCAGCAGCGAAGCGGGCTCCCTTTCCTACGAGCAGTACTTC.

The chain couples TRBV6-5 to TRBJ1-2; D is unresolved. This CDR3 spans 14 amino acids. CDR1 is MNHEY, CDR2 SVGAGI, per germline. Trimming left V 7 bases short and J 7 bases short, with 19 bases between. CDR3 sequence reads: CASTNGRGNGGYTF. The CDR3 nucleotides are TGTGCCAGCACCAATGGTAGAGGTAACGGTGGCTACACCTTC.

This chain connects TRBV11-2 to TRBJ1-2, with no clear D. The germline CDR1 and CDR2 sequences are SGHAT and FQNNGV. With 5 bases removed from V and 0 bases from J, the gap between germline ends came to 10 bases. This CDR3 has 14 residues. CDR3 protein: CASSTQTPNYGYTF. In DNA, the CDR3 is TGTGCCAGCAGCACCCAGACACCTAACTATGGCTACACCTTC.

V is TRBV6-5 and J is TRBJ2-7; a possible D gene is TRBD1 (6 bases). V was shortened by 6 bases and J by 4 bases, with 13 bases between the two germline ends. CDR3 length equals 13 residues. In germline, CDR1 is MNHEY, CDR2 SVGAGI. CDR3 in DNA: TGTGCCAGCAGCCGGGACACCTCATACGAGCAGTACTTC. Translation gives CASSRDTSYEQYF.